Sequencing of this TCR beta chain was carried out in a study of blood T cells in healthy people across ages. This CDR3 has 15 residues. With V trimmed by 4 bases and J by 4 bases, 9 bases remained unmatched. It was with a sample-barcoded 5' primer and a J-beta primer mix that a second PCR of about 7 to 12 cycles was run. TCRdb independently ran MiXCR on the 5' RACE reads; one entry per CDR3 protein. The sample records about 780,000 distinct CDR3 sequences, roughly 25% being singletons. These records were also assigned to another study, of T cells of mothers and their children. This second report adds: Relative to unrelated pairs, biologically related mother-child dyads exhibited marginally greater, non-significant overlap.

Sequencing was carried out using blood. The sequence derives from a boy between 5 and 17 years old in good health. V and J are TRBV12-3 or TRBV12-4 and TRBJ1-2; TRBD1 aligns across 7 bases. The CDR3 protein is CASSSRTGTGYGYTF. CDR3 nucleotide sequence: TGTGCCAGCAGTTCCAGGACAGGAACGGGCTATGGCTACACCTTC.